This is a list of T cell receptor beta chains from one sample in a study of blood T cells in healthy people across ages. TCRdb itself ran the 5' RACE reads through MiXCR, one entry per CDR3 protein. The sample includes about 670,000 distinct CDR3 sequences, 35% to 50% of them seen just once. The sequenced sample consisted of blood. The receptors originated from a man older than 75 in good health. Each CDR3 is given with its conserved first and last residue. Fields, in order: clone size, D gene, V gene, J gene, CDR3 DNA, CDR3 protein. D genes are given only for firm matches. Clone size is shown for a subset of rows, as once, few, many or a class of expanded clone.

.,.,TRBV5-1,TRBJ2-2,TGCGCCAGCAGCGCTGGACAGCACACCGGGGAGCTGTTTTTT,CASSAGQHTGELFF
few,.,TRBV12-3/TRBV12-4,TRBJ1-2,TGTGCCAGCAGTTCGGGCTATGGCTACACCTTC,CASSSGYGYTF
.,TRBD2,TRBV7-9,TRBJ2-7,TGTGCCAGCAGCTTATGGACTAGCGGGAGTGGAGAGCAGTACTTC,CASSLWTSGSGEQYF
.,TRBD2,TRBV7-2,TRBJ2-3,TGTGCCAGCAGCGCCCAAAGACTAGCGGACATAGATACGCAGTATTTT,CASSAQRLADIDTQYF
.,.,TRBV12-3/TRBV12-4,TRBJ1-1,TGTGCCAGCACCCATGGGATTCTGGGGGCTTTCTTT,CASTHGILGAFF
.,TRBD2,TRBV9,TRBJ2-1,TGTGCCAGCAGCGTACGGCTAGCGGGAGGGTATAGGGATGAGCAGTTCTTC,CASSVRLAGGYRDEQFF
.,.,TRBV6-2/TRBV6-3,TRBJ2-3,TGTGCCAGCAGGTCAGGGAAAGATACGCAGTATTTT,CASRSGKDTQYF
.,.,TRBV6-1,TRBJ2-1,TGTGCCAGCAGTACCCGGACATATTACTTGGACAATGAGCAGTTCTTC,CASSTRTYYLDNEQFF
.,TRBD2,TRBV4-3,TRBJ2-3,TGCGCCAGCAGCCGACTAGCGGGAGGGAGAGGGTCTCGGGATACGCAGTATTTT,CASSRLAGGRGSRDTQYF
.,.,TRBV6-5,TRBJ1-1,TGTGCCAGCAGTGTCGACACACTATACACTGAAGCTTTCTTT,CASSVDTLYTEAFF
.,.,TRBV12-3/TRBV12-4,TRBJ2-3,TGTGCCAGCAGTTTAGCGCTAGGGGGGGGCACAGATACGCAGTATTTT,CASSLALGGGTDTQYF
.,.,TRBV6-2/TRBV6-3,TRBJ1-5,TGTGCCAGCAGTTACTTATTAGGGGATCAGCCCCAGCATTTT,CASSYLLGDQPQHF
.,.,TRBV6-2/TRBV6-3,TRBJ2-4,TGTGCCGGCAGTACCACCCTAGGGGCGCATCGGGACATTCAGTACTTC,CAGSTTLGAHRDIQYF
.,.,TRBV29-1,TRBJ2-1,TGCAGCGTTGAAGATTACAGGTCGTCCTACAATGAGCAGTTCTTC,CSVEDYRSSYNEQFF
few,.,TRBV20-1,TRBJ2-4,TGCAGTGCCCGACCACAGGGAAGAAACAGGGCACTTAAAAACATTCAGTACTTC,CSARPQGRNRALKNIQYF
few,.,TRBV5-5,TRBJ2-5,TGTGCCAGCAGCTCCCTTGGCGGAGGGCTATTGGAGACCCAGTACTTC,CASSSLGGGLLETQYF